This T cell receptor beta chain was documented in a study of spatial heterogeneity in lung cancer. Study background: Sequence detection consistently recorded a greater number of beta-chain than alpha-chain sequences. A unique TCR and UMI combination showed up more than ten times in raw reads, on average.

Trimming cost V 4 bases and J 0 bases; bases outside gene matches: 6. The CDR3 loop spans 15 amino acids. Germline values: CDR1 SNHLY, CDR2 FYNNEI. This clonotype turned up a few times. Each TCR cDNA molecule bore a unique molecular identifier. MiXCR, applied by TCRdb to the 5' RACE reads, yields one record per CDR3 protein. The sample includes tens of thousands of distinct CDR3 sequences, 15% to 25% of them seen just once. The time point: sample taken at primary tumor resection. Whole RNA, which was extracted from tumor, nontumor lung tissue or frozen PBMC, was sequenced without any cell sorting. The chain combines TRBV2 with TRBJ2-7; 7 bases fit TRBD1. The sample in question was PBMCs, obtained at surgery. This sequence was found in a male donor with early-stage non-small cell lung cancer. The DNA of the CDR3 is TGTGCCAGCAGTGGGAGCCGGGACAGCTCCTACGAGCAGTACTTC. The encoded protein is CASSGSRDSSYEQYF.